Below, 4 T cell receptor beta chains from the same sample are listed, as sequenced in a study of blood T cell repertoires in COVID-19. Clones were sequenced by immunoSEQ multiplex PCR, and TCRdb holds only the in-frame ones, with some missing. The data contain more than 200,000 clones, 65% to 85% of them singletons. What was sequenced was peripheral blood. The receptors stem from a woman older than 75 with acute or convalescent COVID-19.

In nucleotides, the CDR3 is TGCAGCGTTGCTCAGACAGGGGGAACTGAAGCTTTCTTT. Its translation: CSVAQTGGTEAFF. The gene calls are TRBV29-1 and TRBJ1-1, with 9 bases fitting TRBD1. V shed 4 bases, J shed 5 bases, and the junction held 5 bases outside the gene matches. Germline V lookup: CDR1 SQVTM, CDR2 ANQGSEA. CDR3 length equals 13 residues. Combining the CDR3 with reference TRBV29-1 and TRBJ1-1 gives the whole variable domain SAVISQKPSRDICQRGTSLTIQCQVDSQVTMMFWYRQQPGQSLTLIATANQGSEATYESGFVIDKFPISRPNLTFSTLTVSNMSPEDSSIYLCSVAQTGGTEAFFGQGTRLTVV.

The CDR3 sequence: CASSVELIGNEQFF. The DNA of the CDR3 is TGTGCCAGCAGCGTAGAACTAATCGGGAATGAGCAGTTCTTC. The V and J genes are TRBV9 and TRBJ2-1; D ambiguous. CDR1 is SGDLS, CDR2 YYNGEE, per germline. Trimming cost V 0 bases and J 7 bases, with 11 bases left between them. CDR3 length equals 14 residues.

The chain combines TRBV18 with TRBJ1-2, with 10 bases identical to TRBD1. Germline values: CDR1 KGHSH, CDR2 LQKENI. V dropped 4 bases and J dropped 6; count of bases not matched to a gene: 2. The CDR3 is made up of 13 amino acids. The CDR3 sequence: CASSLGTGDGYTF. The CDR3 DNA reads TGTGCCAGCTCACTCGGGACAGGGGATGGCTACACCTTC. The complete variable domain, with remaining parts taken from reference TRBV18 and TRBJ1-2, reads NAGVMQNPRHLVRRRGQEARLRCSPMKGHSHVYWYRQLPEEGLKFMVYLQKENIIDESGMPKERFSAEFPKEGPSILRIQQVVRGDSAAYFCASSLGTGDGYTFGSGTRLTVV.

V and J are TRBV5-1 and TRBJ2-3, with TRBD2 identical over 8 bases. V lost 0 bases and J lost 6; bases outside the gene matches: 6. This CDR3 has 15 residues. Germline loops: CDR1 SGHRS, CDR2 YFSETQ. CDR3 in amino acids: CASSLGSGSPDTQYF. The CDR3 DNA reads as TGCGCCAGCAGCTTGGGGAGCGGGAGTCCCGATACGCAGTATTTT.